This TCR beta chain was captured in a study of blood T cell repertoires in COVID-19 (dated by TCRdb to about 2020). Regarding the study in general: The collaborator samples originated in the United States, Italy and Spain and spanned the acute and convalescent phases of COVID-19. The material from the prospective study consisted of cDNA or gDNA derived from T cells, B-cell-depleted T cells, or PBMCs. The dataset comprised deeply sampled blood TCRbeta repertoires from subjects exposed to, actively infected with, or recovered from COVID-19. The repertoires were released in a freely available public database intended as a resource for research on the immune response to SARS-CoV-2. Samples came from the ongoing ImmuneRACE study (first 160 participants) plus 1,254 subjects from 6 global collaborators. Sample metadata almost always included a de-identified subject ID, COVID-19 status, age in years and sex. Where available, HLA class I and class II types were taken from metadata supplied by the sample provider and were not determined by assay-based typing. Here is what the overall study found, with its caveats: The amount of clinical and demographic metadata varied by source and participant and was provided uncurated.

TCRbeta CDR3 regions were amplified from genomic DNA using the immunoSEQ Assay, a bias-controlled multiplex PCR. Per the authors' processing: Nucleated cell counts per sample were estimated from amplification of reference gene primers within the assay. Sequence reads were collapsed and filtered to measure the absolute abundance of every unique TCRbeta CDR3 rearrangement. For each sample, productive Simpson clonality was calculated as the square root of Simpson's diversity index across productive rearrangements. This immuneACCESS table, as held by TCRdb, lists in-frame sequences with V and J called but not all clones. Of the missing ones, under half trace to an unresolved V gene in checked studies; the others have no known cause. The DNA gave D and trimming, while V, J and clone size come from that table. The sample profile shows about 82,000 clones; about 80% of them were found once. The leading ten clones occupy around 12% of the sample.

Whole blood was collected in K2EDTA tubes by collaborating institutions according to the institutions' own protocols. For TCRbeta analysis, collaborators shipped samples in one of three forms: frozen whole blood, isolated PBMCs, or DNA extracted from either of those sample types. About this clone itself: What antigen it recognizes has not been identified. Nothing much larger sits one base from this clone, and base qualities are not available.

Per the germline V gene (reference sequence), LGHDT is the CDR1 and YNNKEL is the CDR2. The CDR3 contains 15 residues, cysteine and phenylalanine counted. The retained sequence is limited to the CDR3, 45 bases, with the frame set at the first base. At the junction V is shortened by 4 bases and J by 3 bases, with 10 bases in between. This receptor was obtained from a woman in her 40s with active or convalescent COVID-19. The chain is made from TRBV3-1 (or the pseudogene TRBV3-2) and TRBJ2-6, with TRBD2 tentatively as D gene (5 bases match). What was sequenced was peripheral blood. The base sequence is TGTGCCAGCAGCCCCAGAGGAGGTGGGGCCAACGTCCTGACTTTC. It codes for CASSPRGGGANVLTF.